This T cell receptor (beta chain) was recorded in a study of T cell responses to AZD1222 COVID-19 vaccine. Findings and limits, study-wide: Among those given AZD1222, only five or six were seropositive at baseline. A reported finding is that nearly half of spike-specific TCRs target unmutated variant regions. Along spike, vaccine-associated CD4 TCRs were found throughout, with dominance at 160-218 and 743-854. Donors skewed white British and female; clonal diversity was possibly underestimated.

V was trimmed by 5 bases and J by 9 bases, leaving 14 bases between them. The CDR3 is 13 amino acids. Germline CDR1 reads MGHDK; CDR2 reads SYGVNS. The assay was immunoSEQ multiplex PCR, and TCRdb's table has in-frame clones only and misses some. In the table there are 130,000 to 150,000 clones, more than 75% of which are singletons. Concerning this clone: The antigen is not known.

The source was peripheral blood, collected on day 0 of MenACWY control vaccination. The source is an adult in good health. The chain employs TRBV25-1 and TRBJ1-5, with D hard to call. As DNA, the CDR3 is TGTGCCAGCAGTCTGGACCTGGACGGGCCCCAGCATTTT. Encoded protein: CASSLDLDGPQHF.